A selection of T cell receptor beta chains follows, all from one sample in a study of T cells in localized non-small cell lung cancer. The repertoire was sequenced with immunoSEQ multiplex PCR; TCRdb's copy has only in-frame clones and lacks some. The sample yields approximately 17,000 clones, about four fifths seen once. The sequenced sample was peripheral blood, obtained before any cancer treatment. These receptors originate from a male donor older than 55 with stage I lung adenocarcinoma. CDR3s include the opening cysteine and the closing phenylalanine or tryptophan. Fields, in order: clone size, D gene, V gene, J gene, CDR3 DNA, CDR3 protein. A D gene is named only where the DNA matches it firmly. Some rows have no size entry. The others give once, few or many, or a class for an expanded clone.

few	.	TRBV4-1	TRBJ2-7	TGCGCCAGCAGCCAAGTGGGTGCCGCGAGGTACGAGCAGTACTTC	CASSQVGAARYEQYF
.	.	TRBV5-1	TRBJ2-5	TGCGCCAGCCTCGCGGAAAGGGCTGGGGAGACCCAGTACTTC	CASLAERAGETQYF
.	TRBD1	TRBV5-1	TRBJ1-4	TGCGCCAGCAGTTCAACAGGGGGGCGAAGAGAAAAACTGTTTTTT	CASSSTGGRREKLFF
.	TRBD1	TRBV7-8	TRBJ2-2	TGTGCCAGCAGCCGCCGGGACAGGGGTACCGGGGAGCTGTTTTTT	CASSRRDRGTGELFF
.	.	TRBV7-8	TRBJ2-2	TGTGCCAGCAGCCCAATCCAGGGCCCCACCGGGGAGCTGTTTTTT	CASSPIQGPTGELFF
.	.	TRBV18	TRBJ2-2	TGTGCCAGCTCACCGAGGGACTCCGGGGAGCTGTTTTTT	CASSPRDSGELFF
.	.	TRBV19	TRBJ2-1	TGTGCCAGTAGTATAGCGGACCGATGGAATGAGCAGTTCTTC	CASSIADRWNEQFF
.	TRBD2	TRBV5-1	TRBJ2-3	TGCGCCAGCAGCTTGGTGTCTAGCGGGGGGGCAGCAGATACGCAGTATTTT	CASSLVSSGGAADTQYF
once	.	TRBV7-2	TRBJ1-2	TGTGCCAGCAGCTTAGCGGTTTCGCAGCTAAACTATGGCTACACCTTC	CASSLAVSQLNYGYTF
.	.	TRBV5-8	TRBJ2-7	TGTGCCAGCAGCTTCGGGGCGCAAGAGCAGTACTTC	CASSFGAQEQYF
.	.	TRBV4-3	TRBJ1-5	TGCGCCAGCAGCCAAGATCCGGTTGGGAGCCAGCCCCAGCATTTT	CASSQDPVGSQPQHF
.	TRBD1	TRBV7-4	TRBJ1-3	TGTGCCAGCAGCTTAAAAGACAGGGATGGAAACACCATATATTTT	CASSLKDRDGNTIYF
once	.	TRBV7-2	TRBJ1-1	TGTGCCAGCAGCTTTGGGGTGGGGTCTGAAGCTTTCTTT	CASSFGVGSEAFF
.	.	TRBV19	TRBJ1-4	TGTGCCAGTATAGGGGCGGGTGCAACTAATGAAAAACTGTTTTTT	CASIGAGATNEKLFF
.	.	TRBV9	TRBJ2-6	TGTGCCAGCAGCGTAGGGCAGGGGCCTGGGGCCAACGTCCTGACTTTC	CASSVGQGPGANVLTF
.	TRBD1	TRBV7-3	TRBJ1-4	TGTGCCAGCAGCCTCTCCGGGACAGCTAATGAAAAACTGTTTTTT	CASSLSGTANEKLFF
.	.	TRBV30	TRBJ1-3	TGTGCCTGGAGGGGAGGGACCCAGAGAAACACCATATATTTT	CAWRGGTQRNTIYF
few	.	TRBV7-9	TRBJ2-7	TGTGCCAGCAGCACCTTGGGTCAGCGCAAAAGCTACGAGCAGTACTTC	CASSTLGQRKSYEQYF
medium-sized	.	TRBV7-9	TRBJ2-7	TGTGCCAGCAGCTTAGCAGGGGCGGCACGGAACGAGCAGTACTTC	CASSLAGAARNEQYF
once	.	TRBV6-5	TRBJ2-7	TGTGCCAGCAGGTGGACCGAATCCTACGAGCAGTACTTC	CASRWTESYEQYF
.	.	TRBV29-1	TRBJ2-5	TGCAGCGGCTTACCTGGCCTTGGCGCCGGGGAGACCCAGTACTTC	CSGLPGLGAGETQYF
.	.	TRBV6-6	TRBJ2-6	TGTGCCAGCAGTTACCCAGGGGCTGGGGCCAACGTCCTGACTTTC	CASSYPGAGANVLTF
.	.	TRBV9	TRBJ2-2	TGTGCCAGCAGCGTACGTGGAGACACCCACACCGGGGAGCTGTTTTTT	CASSVRGDTHTGELFF
.	TRBD1	TRBV6-1	TRBJ1-1	TGTGCCAGCAGGGATACACAGGGGACTGAAGCTTTCTTT	CASRDTQGTEAFF
.	.	TRBV10-3	TRBJ2-5	TGTGCCAGCAGCGAACGGGAGATTGAGACCCAGTACTTC	CASSEREIETQYF
.	TRBD2	TRBV9	TRBJ2-3	TGTGCCAGCAGCGTAGACGCGGGGGGCACAGATACGCAGTATTTT	CASSVDAGGTDTQYF
once	TRBD2	TRBV5-1	TRBJ2-3	TGCGCCAGCAGCCCAAGACTAGCGGGATCTAGCACAGATACGCAGTATTTT	CASSPRLAGSSTDTQYF
.	.	TRBV13	TRBJ1-1	TGTGCCAGCAGCTTAGTCCGGGGGACTGAAGCTTTCTTT	CASSLVRGTEAFF
few	.	TRBV30	TRBJ2-7	TGTGCCTGGAGTGTACAGGCAAGGCAGTACTTC	CAWSVQARQYF
.	TRBD2	TRBV29-1	TRBJ2-1	TGCAGCGTTGCGGGACTAGCGGGAATCGGGGAGCAGTTCTTC	CSVAGLAGIGEQFF
.	.	TRBV27	TRBJ1-2	TGTGCCAGCAGTCCTACTAACTATGGCTACACCTTC	CASSPTNYGYTF
.	.	TRBV14	TRBJ1-1	TGTGCCAGCAGCCGCGGGGTGAACACTGAAGCTTTCTTT	CASSRGVNTEAFF